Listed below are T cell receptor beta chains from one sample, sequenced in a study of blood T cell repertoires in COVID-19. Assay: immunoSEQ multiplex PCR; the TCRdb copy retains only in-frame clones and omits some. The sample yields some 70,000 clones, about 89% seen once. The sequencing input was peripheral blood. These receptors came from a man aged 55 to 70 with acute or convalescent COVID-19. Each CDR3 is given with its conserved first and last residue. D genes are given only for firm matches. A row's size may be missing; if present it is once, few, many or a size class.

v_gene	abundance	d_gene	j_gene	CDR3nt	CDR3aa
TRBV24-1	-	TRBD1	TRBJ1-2	TGTGCCACCAGGCCGACAGGGGACTCTAACTATGGCTACACCTTC	CATRPTGDSNYGYTF
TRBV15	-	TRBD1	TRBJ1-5	TGTGCCACCACCCCCGGGACAGGAAAAAATCAGCCCCAGCATTTT	CATTPGTGKNQPQHF
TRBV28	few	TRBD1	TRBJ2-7	TGTGCCAGCAGGGACAGGGGCCGATCCTACGAGCAGTACTTC	CASRDRGRSYEQYF
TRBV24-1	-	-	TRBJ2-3	TGTGCCACCAGTGATTTCTGGCCAGATACGCAGTATTTT	CATSDFWPDTQYF
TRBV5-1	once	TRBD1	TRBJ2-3	TGCGCCAGTGGACAGGGAGGCACAGATACGCAGTATTTT	CASGQGGTDTQYF
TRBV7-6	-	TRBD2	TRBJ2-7	TGTGCCAGCAGCCAAGGGACTAGCGTTTCCTACGAGCAGTACTTC	CASSQGTSVSYEQYF
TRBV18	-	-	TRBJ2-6	TGTGCCAGCTCACGGGACCCGGGCAGGGGCTTAGCTGGGACCAACGTCCTGACTTTC	CASSRDPGRGLAGTNVLTF
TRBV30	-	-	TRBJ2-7	TGTGCCTGGGGGGGCAGCTCCTACGAGCAGTACTTC	CAWGGSSYEQYF
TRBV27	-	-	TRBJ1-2	TGTGCCAGCAGTTTATCGCCAGGGGTGAGTGGCTACACCTTC	CASSLSPGVSGYTF
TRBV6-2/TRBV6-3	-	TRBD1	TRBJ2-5	TGTGCCAGCAGCGACGGGACAGCAGGTAGAGAGACCCAGTACTTC	CASSDGTAGRETQYF
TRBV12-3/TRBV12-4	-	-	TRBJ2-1	TGTGCCAGCAGTCCCGAGTGGGAGGAGCAGTTCTTC	CASSPEWEEQFF
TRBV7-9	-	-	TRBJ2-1	TGTGCCAGCAGCTTAGTTGGAGCCGGCTCAGATGGTCAGTTCTTC	CASSLVGAGSDGQFF
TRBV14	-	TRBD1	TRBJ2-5	TGTGCCAGCAGCCAAACTGACAGGGAGTGTGAGACCCAGTACTTC	CASSQTDRECETQYF
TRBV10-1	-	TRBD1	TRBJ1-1	TGCGCCAGCAGCGCAACAGGGGGGATGAACACTGAAGCTTTCTTT	CASSATGGMNTEAFF
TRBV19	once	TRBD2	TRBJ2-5	TGTGCCAGTAGTGTGACGGGAGGGCCGCAGGAGACCCAGTACTTC	CASSVTGGPQETQYF
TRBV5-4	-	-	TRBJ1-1	TGTGCCAGCAGCTTGGGCACAGTGGCCACTGAAGCTTTCTTT	CASSLGTVATEAFF
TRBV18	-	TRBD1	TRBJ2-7	TGTGCCAGCTCACCAGGGACAGGTCTGTCCTACGAGCAGTACTTC	CASSPGTGLSYEQYF
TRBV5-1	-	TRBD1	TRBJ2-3	TGCGCCAGCAGACCGGGACAGGGAGATACGCAGTATTTT	CASRPGQGDTQYF
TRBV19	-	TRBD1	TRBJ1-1	TGTGCCAGTAGTACCAGACAGGGAAATATGAACACTGAAGCTTTCTTT	CASSTRQGNMNTEAFF
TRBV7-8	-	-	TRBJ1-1	TGTGCCAGCAGCTTGTACAGGAACACTGAAGCTTTCTTT	CASSLYRNTEAFF
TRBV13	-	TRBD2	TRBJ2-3	TGTGCCAGCAGCCTCCGGGGCGGGGGGGCTGGCACAGATACGCAGTATTTT	CASSLRGGGAGTDTQYF
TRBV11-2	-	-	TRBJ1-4	TGTGCCAGCAGCTGGGAGAGGACGGCTAATGAAAAACTGTTTTTT	CASSWERTANEKLFF
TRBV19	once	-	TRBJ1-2	TGTGCCAGTAGTATGGAAAGGAGAGACTATGGCTACACCTTC	CASSMERRDYGYTF
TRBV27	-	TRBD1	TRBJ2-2	TGTGCCAGCAGTTTTGGGGACAGGTACTCCTCTAACACCGGGGAGCTGTTTTTT	CASSFGDRYSSNTGELFF
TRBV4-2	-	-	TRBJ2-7	TGTGCCAGCAGCCAAGAGGCTGGGGCCCGCTCCTACGAGCAGTACTTC	CASSQEAGARSYEQYF
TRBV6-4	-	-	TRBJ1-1	TGTGCCAGCAGTGACACAGACAGGAACACTGAAGCTTTCTTT	CASSDTDRNTEAFF
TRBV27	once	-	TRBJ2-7	TGTGCCAGCAGTTTGCAGGGGCTCTACGAGCAGTACTTC	CASSLQGLYEQYF
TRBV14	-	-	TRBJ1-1	TGTGCCAGCAGCCGTGACTTATTAATGAACACTGAAGCTTTCTTT	CASSRDLLMNTEAFF